This passage covers 23 T cell receptor beta chains from one sample sequenced in a study of blood T cell repertoires in COVID-19. Generated by immunoSEQ multiplex PCR, the TCRdb table keeps only in-frame clones and is missing some. The data show about 100,000 clones, about 90% seen once. The sample comprised peripheral blood. The source is a woman aged 25 to 39 with acute or convalescent COVID-19.

Written as DNA, the CDR3 is TGTGCCAGCAGTTCCTATGGGGCCGGGGATACGCAGTATTTT. Translated, it gives CASSSYGAGDTQYF. This chain joins TRBV6-6 and TRBJ2-3, with TRBD1 as a possible D gene (5 bases). This CDR3 is 14 amino acids long. Germline loops: CDR1 MNHNY, CDR2 SVGAGI (reference sequence). V was cut by 4 bases and J by 6 bases, with 14 bases left in between.

The rearrangement joins TRBV6-5 to TRBJ1-2, with TRBD1 matching over 7 bases. The CDR3 has 15 residues. Germline CDR1 MNHEY, CDR2 SVGAGI. The V gene end was trimmed by 2 bases and the J gene end by 3 bases; junction bases not matched to a gene: 6. The CDR3 is CASSYDRDPYYGYTF. CDR3 DNA sequence: TGTGCCAGCAGTTACGACAGGGACCCCTACTATGGCTACACCTTC.

The gene calls are TRBV3-1 (or the pseudogene TRBV3-2) and TRBJ2-7, with TRBD2 identical over 8 bases. Germline V lookup: CDR1 LGHDT, CDR2 YNNKEL (reference sequence). The V segment lost 6 bases and the J segment 0 bases; nucleotides outside the gene matches: 7. The CDR3 sequence is 15 residues long. CDR3 in DNA: TGTGCCAGCAGAATACGAGCGGGAGCCTCCTACGAGCAGTACTTC. It yields the protein CASRIRAGASYEQYF.

This clone was detected only once. This chain links TRBV4-3 with TRBJ2-1, with TRBD1 matching 9 bases. The CDR3 covers 14 residues. Trimming took 4 bases from V and 4 from J; bases not matched to a gene: 2. Per germline, CDR1 LGHNA and CDR2 YSLEER. The CDR3 coding sequence is TGCGCCAGCAGCCCGGGGACAGGGTACAATGAGCAGTTCTTC. Protein sequence: CASSPGTGYNEQFF.

The chain is built from TRBV5-1 and TRBJ2-7; tentative D call: TRBD2 (6 bases). V lost 4 bases to trimming and J lost 6 bases, with 17 bases between them. The germline CDR1 and CDR2 sequences are SGHRS and YFSETQ. The CDR3 consists of 14 residues. The CDR3 sequence is CASSRAAGLGEQYF. For the CDR3, the DNA is TGCGCCAGCAGCCGCGCCGCGGGGCTCGGCGAGCAGTACTTC.

The chain carries TRBV2 and TRBJ2-5, with a possible D match to TRBD1 (5 bases). V lost 5 bases to trimming and J lost 4 bases, with 14 bases between them. CDR3 length: 14 amino acids. Per germline, CDR1 SNHLY and CDR2 FYNNEI. This CDR3 reads CASSRPDSRETQYF. Here the CDR3 DNA reads TGTGCCAGCAGTCGACCCGACAGTCGAGAGACCCAGTACTTC.

The V call is TRBV12-5, the J call TRBJ1-1; D remains ambiguous. Germline-derived CDR1 and CDR2 are LGHNT and FRNRAP. The CDR3 sequence is 13 residues long. The germline V and J ends were trimmed by 2 bases and 3 bases, with 7 bases remaining between them. CDR3 sequence reads: CASGLRRDTEAFF. The DNA of the CDR3 is TGTGCTAGTGGTTTGAGGAGAGACACTGAAGCTTTCTTT.

The CDR3 here is CASSISLAGDEQYF. In nucleotides, the CDR3 is TGCGCCAGCAGTATTTCCCTTGCAGGGGACGAGCAGTACTTC. The V and J genes are TRBV5-1 and TRBJ2-7, with D maybe TRBD1 (6 bases). The CDR3 has 14 residues. The germline V gene encodes CDR1 SGHRS and CDR2 YFSETQ. V shed 5 bases and J shed 5 bases, with 17 bases lying between them.

The rearrangement joins TRBV11-3 to TRBJ2-1, with 8 positions matching TRBD2. Germline values: CDR1 SGHNT, CDR2 YENEEA. J was trimmed by 0 bases and V by 4 bases; bases with no gene match: 2. The length of the CDR3 is 15 residues. The CDR3: CASSWSGSSYNEQFF. The CDR3 nucleotides read TGTGCCAGCAGCTGGAGCGGGAGCTCCTACAATGAGCAGTTCTTC. Supplemented by reference TRBV11-3 and TRBJ2-1, the full variable domain reads EAGVVQSPRYKIIEKKQPVAFWCNPISGHNTLYWYLQNLGQGPELLIRYENEEAVDDSQLPKDRFSAERLKGVDSTLKIQPAELGDSAVYLCASSWSGSSYNEQFFGPGTRLTVL.

In nucleotides, the CDR3 is TGTGCCTGGAGTGTACGCTCCCCGTACTTAGCGGGAGTAGGGAATGAGCAGTTCTTC. Residues: CAWSVRSPYLAGVGNEQFF. This chain uses TRBV30 with TRBJ2-1, with 9 bases that match TRBD2. Germline assignment: CDR1 GTSNPN and CDR2 SVGIG (reference sequence). Losses at the gene ends were 0 bases for V and 7 bases for J; bases not matched to a gene: 19. The CDR3 contains 19 residues.

J is TRBJ2-2 and V is TRBV11-3, with a tentative D call TRBD2 (7 bases). The V and J ends lost 5 bases and 9 bases respectively, with 19 bases between them. Germline V gene data show CDR1 as SGHNT and CDR2 as YENEEA. CDR3 length equals 15 residues. CDR3 nucleotides: TGTGCCAGCAGCCTCCGGGCGGGGGCGTGGAGGGAGCTGTTTTTT. Residues: CASSLRAGAWRELFF. Looking up the rest from reference TRBV11-3 and TRBJ2-2 gives the full variable domain: EAGVVQSPRYKIIEKKQPVAFWCNPISGHNTLYWYLQNLGQGPELLIRYENEEAVDDSQLPKDRFSAERLKGVDSTLKIQPAELGDSAVYLCASSLRAGAWRELFFGEGSRLTVL.

The gene calls are TRBV11-3 and TRBJ1-1, with D maybe TRBD1 (5 bases). Germline loops: CDR1 SGHNT, CDR2 YENEEA. This CDR3 has 15 residues. Trimming shortened V by 1 base and J by 4 bases, and 13 bases separated the two germline ends. CDR3 in DNA: TGTGCCAGCAGCTTAGCGCGGGGGTTGGGCACTGAAGCTTTCTTT. It translates to CASSLARGLGTEAFF.

The chain uses TRBV9 and TRBJ1-5; TRBD1 aligns across 7 bases. Germline V gene sequence: CDR1 SGDLS, CDR2 YYNGEE. There are 15 residues in the CDR3. The J segment lost 6 bases and the V segment lost 2 bases, leaving 8 bases of the junction unmatched. This chain's CDR3 is CASSVGTVVGQPQHF. The CDR3 DNA follows: TGTGCCAGCAGCGTGGGGACAGTGGTTGGTCAGCCCCAGCATTTT. Supplemented by reference TRBV9 and TRBJ1-5, the full variable domain reads DSGVTQTPKHLITATGQRVTLRCSPRSGDLSVYWYQQSLDQGLQFLIQYYNGEERAKGNILERFSAQQFPDLHSELNLSSLELGDSALYFCASSVGTVVGQPQHFGDGTRLSIL.

The chain recombines TRBV28 with TRBJ2-2; D might be TRBD1 (5 bases). The germline V and J ends were trimmed by 8 bases and 5 bases, with 27 bases remaining between them. Germline CDR1 MDHEN, CDR2 SYDVKM. This CDR3 spans 18 amino acids. The DNA for the CDR3 is TGTGCCAGCTTTCCCTTTGATTGGGGCAGTTACACTACCGGGGAGCTGTTTTTT. The encoded protein is CASFPFDWGSYTTGELFF.

The rearrangement uses TRBV3-1 (or the pseudogene TRBV3-2) and TRBJ1-2; unclear D gene. The germline gives CDR1 LGHDT, CDR2 YNNKEL (reference sequence). The V and J ends lost 0 bases and 3 bases respectively, with 20 bases between them. The CDR3 consists of 18 residues. In nucleotides, the CDR3 is TGTGCCAGCAGCCAAGAACTGGAGTTCCGTGGCAATGACTATGGCTACACCTTC. It specifies CASSQELEFRGNDYGYTF.

The V call is TRBV7-2, the J call TRBJ1-1, with D hard to call. V lost 5 bases, J lost 4 bases, and 20 bases lay in between. The CDR3 contains 16 residues. Looked up from germline, CDR1 is SGHTA and CDR2 is FQGNSA. The CDR3 DNA reads TGTGCCAGCAGCCCCCATGACACTCGAATGCCCACTGAAGCTTTCTTT. Residues: CASSPHDTRMPTEAFF.

This chain uses TRBV12-5 with TRBJ1-1, with D unresolved. Germline CDR1 and CDR2: LGHNT and FRNRAP. The V and J ends lost 1 base and 0 bases respectively, with 9 bases between them. The CDR3 has 15 residues. The CDR3 spells CASGLADNLNTEAFF. The CDR3 region has the DNA TGTGCTAGTGGTTTGGCCGACAACCTGAACACTGAAGCTTTCTTT. The entire variable domain, with the rest obtained from reference TRBV12-5 and TRBJ1-1, is as follows: DARVTQTPRHKVTEMGQEVTMRCQPILGHNTVFWYRQTMMQGLELLAYFRNRAPLDDSGMPKDRFSAEMPDATLATLKIQPSEPRDSAVYFCASGLADNLNTEAFFGQGTRLTVV.

The J gene is TRBJ1-4, the V gene TRBV5-5, with D hard to call. The length of the CDR3 is 13 residues. With 2 bases removed from V and 6 bases from J, the gap between germline ends came to 8 bases. Germline CDR1 reads SGHKS; CDR2 reads YYEKEE (reference sequence). The CDR3 sequence: CASSFAADEKLFF. Here the CDR3 DNA reads TGTGCCAGCAGCTTCGCGGCAGATGAAAAACTGTTTTTT. The whole variable domain, filled in from reference TRBV5-5 and TRBJ1-4, reads DAGVTQSPTHLIKTRGQQVTLRCSPISGHKSVSWYQQVLGQGPQFIFQYYEKEERGRGNFPDRFSARQFPNYSSELNVNALLLGDSALYLCASSFAADEKLFFGSGTQLSVL.

The chain links TRBV6-6 to TRBJ1-1; D ambiguous. V lost 2 bases and J 3 bases, leaving 7 bases between the germline ends. Germline loops: CDR1 MNHNY, CDR2 SVGAGI (reference sequence). The CDR3 totals 13 residues. The CDR3 sequence is CASSYRGDTEAFF. As DNA, the CDR3 is TGTGCCAGCAGTTACCGGGGAGACACTGAAGCTTTCTTT.

This rearrangement joins TRBV6-5 to TRBJ1-5; 10 nucleotides agree with TRBD1. CDR1 and CDR2 from the germline V gene are MNHEY and SVGAGI. V shed 7 bases, J shed 6 bases, and the junction held 9 bases outside the gene matches. The CDR3 extends over 15 amino acids. In nucleotides, the CDR3 is TGTGCCAGCAAACTCACAGGGACAGGGGTTCAGCCCCAGCATTTT. This sequence encodes CASKLTGTGVQPQHF.

The gene calls are TRBV20-1 and TRBJ1-4, with D possibly being TRBD1 (5 bases). CDR1 and CDR2 from the germline V gene are DFQATT and SNEGSKA (reference sequence). The CDR3 is 11 residues long. Deletions cut 3 bases from V and 7 bases from J, with 6 bases between. CDR3 bases: TGCAGTGCTAGGGGGGGTGAAAAACTGTTTTTT. This sequence encodes CSARGGEKLFF.

The chain couples TRBV4-2 to TRBJ1-2; maybe TRBD1 (5 bases). Germline V gene lookup returns CDR1 LGHNA and CDR2 YNFKEQ. This CDR3 region has 14 residues. V lost 0 bases to trimming and J lost 8 bases, with 13 bases between them. The chain's CDR3 is CASSQEADSPGYTF. CDR3 nucleotide sequence: TGTGCCAGCAGCCAAGAGGCCGACAGCCCCGGCTACACCTTC.

The chain combines TRBV11-2 with TRBJ2-1, with TRBD2 matching 10 bases. From germline, CDR1 is SGHAT and CDR2 FQNNGV. V lost 4 bases, J lost 7 bases, and 7 bases stayed unmatched. The CDR3 is made up of 15 amino acids. DNA of the CDR3: TGTGCCAGCAGCTCCCTAGCTAGCGGGGGAAATGAGCAGTTCTTC. It codes for CASSSLASGGNEQFF.